Presented here are 24 T cell receptor beta chains from one specimen sequenced in a study of PD-1 blockade in classical Hodgkin lymphoma. After autologous stem cell transplantation all patients relapsed, and prior brentuximab vedotin exposure differed between cohorts. The repertoire was sequenced with immunoSEQ multiplex PCR; TCRdb's copy has only in-frame clones and lacks some. The sample yields about 7,000 clones, approximately 84% seen once. The material sequenced was peripheral blood mononuclear cells (PBMCs), taken at baseline. Source of these receptors: a human donor with classical Hodgkin lymphoma.

The chain joins TRBV19 to TRBJ2-2, with a weak D call TRBD2 (7 bases). CDR1 is LNHDA, CDR2 SQIVND, per germline (reference sequence). The V and J ends lost 9 bases and 4 bases respectively, with 15 bases between them. The CDR3 loop spans 14 amino acids. Here the CDR3 reads CASTQGRGTGELFF. The CDR3, as DNA: TGTGCCAGCACCCAGGGGAGGGGCACCGGGGAGCTGTTTTTT.

In this sample, this clone turned up once. DNA for the CDR3: TGTGCCAGCAGCATGACGCTCAGGGCGGACTATGGCTACACCTTC. The encoded protein is CASSMTLRADYGYTF. This sequence joins TRBV21-1 and TRBJ1-2; the DNA was not compared with TRBD1, the D call given in the table. TRBV21-1 is a known pseudogene. CDR3 length: 15 amino acids.

The DNA for the CDR3 is TGTGCCAGTTCCCGGGCCGGGGAGCTGTTTTTT. Its translation is CASSRAGELFF. The chain recombines TRBV19 with TRBJ2-2; D gene unclear. V lost 8 bases and J 6 bases, leaving 7 bases between the germline ends. The CDR3 has 11 amino acids. Germline loops: CDR1 LNHDA, CDR2 SQIVND (reference sequence).

The chain uses TRBV6-1 and TRBJ1-2; D call uncertain. The CDR3 runs 14 residues. Germline CDR1 is MNHNS and CDR2 is SASEGT. Trimming removed 1 base at V and 8 bases at J, with 14 bases between. The CDR3 spells CASSEVAREGGYTF. DNA for the CDR3: TGTGCCAGCAGTGAAGTGGCAAGGGAGGGCGGCTACACCTTC.

This clone was observed a few times. The chain has TRBV27 and TRBJ2-7; D is uncertain. Germline CDR1 MNHEY, CDR2 SMNVEV (reference sequence). Trimming left V 2 bases short and J 0 bases short, with 11 bases between. This CDR3 is built from 15 residues. CDR3 sequence (DNA): TGTGCCAGCAGTTTAGGTTCAGCAGCCTCCTACGAGCAGTACTTC. Amino acid sequence: CASSLGSAASYEQYF.

The rearrangement joins TRBV9 to TRBJ2-2; 7 bases are shared with TRBD2. CDR1 and CDR2 from the germline V gene are SGDLS and YYNGEE. The CDR3 has 16 residues. V shed 0 bases and J 0 bases; nucleotides not matched to a gene: 2. The CDR3 here is CASSVAGGSNTGELFF. The CDR3 DNA is TGTGCCAGCAGCGTAGCGGGGGGATCGAACACCGGGGAGCTGTTTTTT.

The chain links TRBV10-3 to TRBJ2-1; TRBD1 matches 9 bases. The CDR3 runs 16 residues. Per germline, CDR1 ENHRY and CDR2 SYGVKD. Trimming at V came to 4 bases and at J to 6 bases, leaving 10 bases not matched to a gene. CDR3: CAISVRGQGVINEQFF. In DNA form, the CDR3 reads TGTGCCATCAGTGTTAGGGGACAGGGCGTCATCAATGAGCAGTTCTTC.

The chain has TRBV2 and TRBJ1-4, with D possibly being TRBD1 (6 bases). The CDR3 extends over 16 amino acids. Germline V gene data show CDR1 as SNHLY and CDR2 as FYNNEI. Trimming took 5 bases from V and 5 from J, leaving 18 bases between them. The CDR3 loop is CASSTGQLGGNEKLFF. The CDR3 DNA is TGTGCCAGCAGTACCGGACAGCTAGGTGGGAATGAAAAACTGTTTTTT.

This sequence joins TRBV9 and TRBJ2-2; 7 nucleotides match TRBD2. CDR1 and CDR2 from the germline V gene are SGDLS and YYNGEE. Germline trimming cut 4 bases from V and 2 bases from J; bases unmatched to any gene: 8. This CDR3 is 16 amino acids long. As DNA, the CDR3 is TGTGCCAGCAGCCCACGGGGGGATGGCAACACCGGGGAGCTGTTTTTT. Residues: CASSPRGDGNTGELFF. Drawing the rest from reference TRBV9 and TRBJ2-2, the complete variable domain is DSGVTQTPKHLITATGQRVTLRCSPRSGDLSVYWYQQSLDQGLQFLIQYYNGEERAKGNILERFSAQQFPDLHSELNLSSLELGDSALYFCASSPRGDGNTGELFFGEGSRLTVL.

The chain uses TRBV6-5 and TRBJ1-1; TRBD1 is a possible D gene (6 bases). There are 14 residues in the CDR3. Germline-derived CDR1 and CDR2 are MNHEY and SVGAGI. Trimming stripped 4 bases from V and 0 bases from J, with 9 bases between. The CDR3 protein is CASSFAGVNTEAFF. DNA for the CDR3: TGTGCCAGCAGTTTTGCAGGGGTGAACACTGAAGCTTTCTTT.

This clone was detected only once. J is TRBJ2-1 and V is TRBV15; maybe TRBD2 (5 bases). In germline, CDR1 is LNHNV, CDR2 YYDKDF (reference sequence). CDR3 length: 15 amino acids. V gave up 0 bases and J gave up 6 bases, with 12 bases separating them. In DNA, the CDR3 is TGTGCCACCAGCAGAGATAAGCTAGCACGCAATGAGCAGTTCTTC. Translation gives CATSRDKLARNEQFF.

This clone was seen only once. CDR3 DNA sequence: TGTGCCAGCAGCCAAGAGCGGCTCGCGGGAGTGGAGCAGTACTTC. It translates to CASSQERLAGVEQYF. The rearrangement uses TRBV4-2 and TRBJ2-7; TRBD2 agrees at 7 bases. The trim removed 0 bases at V and 7 bases at J, leaving 9 bases unmatched. The V gene's germline CDR1 is LGHNA and CDR2 YNFKEQ. The CDR3 consists of 15 residues.

V gene TRBV5-1 combines with J gene TRBJ2-2; TRBD2 aligns across 9 bases. The V segment lost 4 bases and the J segment 6 bases; nucleotides outside the gene matches: 7. Germline-derived CDR1 and CDR2 are SGHRS and YFSETQ. The CDR3 is 15 residues long. The CDR3 DNA follows: TGCGCCAGCAGCGACAGTAGCGGGAGTTCCGGGGAGCTGTTTTTT. It codes for CASSDSSGSSGELFF.

This chain uses TRBV14 with TRBJ1-1, with unresolved D. Trimming removed 7 bases from V and 1 base from J, with 16 bases in between. Germline CDR1 and CDR2: SGHDN and FVKESK. The CDR3 consists of 15 residues. CDR3 sequence reads: CASKPWTLGNTEAFF. The CDR3 nucleotides are TGTGCCAGCAAACCCTGGACCCTTGGGAACACTGAAGCTTTCTTT.

The genes are TRBV5-4 and TRBJ1-3, with D uncertain. Trimming left V 1 base short and J 6 bases short, with 11 bases between. The CDR3 is made up of 14 amino acids. Germline V gene lookup returns CDR1 SGHNT and CDR2 YYREEE (reference sequence). CDR3: CASSLLRGLNTIYF. CDR3 bases: TGTGCCAGCAGCTTGCTACGGGGATTAAACACCATATATTTT.

This chain links TRBV5-8 with TRBJ2-1; TRBD2 might be the D (5 bases). V was shortened by 4 bases and J by 7 bases, with 12 bases between the two germline ends. From germline, CDR1 is SGHTS and CDR2 YDEGEE. The CDR3 sequence is 13 residues long. Written as DNA, the CDR3 is TGTGCCAGCAGCCCCGGGATTCGGAATGAGCAGTTCTTC. This sequence encodes CASSPGIRNEQFF.

The rearrangement uses TRBV18 and TRBJ2-5; no reliable D call. This CDR3 has 12 amino acids. Trimming cost V 3 bases and J 4 bases, with 6 bases left between them. Germline V gives CDR1 KGHSH, CDR2 LQKENI. CDR3 loop: CASSPRAETQYF. The CDR3 DNA is TGTGCCAGCTCACCTCGGGCAGAGACCCAGTACTTC. Complete variable domain (other parts from reference TRBV18 and TRBJ2-5): NAGVMQNPRHLVRRRGQEARLRCSPMKGHSHVYWYRQLPEEGLKFMVYLQKENIIDESGMPKERFSAEFPKEGPSILRIQQVVRGDSAAYFCASSPRAETQYFGPGTRLLVL.

This rearrangement joins TRBV18 to TRBJ1-1, with D possibly being TRBD1 (5 bases). CDR1 and CDR2 from the germline V gene are KGHSH and LQKENI. The CDR3 is 11 amino acids. With 3 bases removed from V and 10 bases from J, the gap between germline ends came to 9 bases. The CDR3 spells CASSPSTVAFF. In DNA form, the CDR3 reads TGTGCCAGCTCACCCTCGACAGTAGCTTTCTTT.

This chain uses TRBV7-8 with TRBJ2-1; D ambiguous. The CDR3 runs 13 residues. Germline V gene sequence: CDR1 SGHVS, CDR2 FQNEAQ. Trimming took 3 bases from V and 3 from J, leaving 6 bases between them. The DNA of the CDR3 is TGTGCCAGCAGCTTGAATGGCTACAATGAGCAGTTCTTC. Translating it yields CASSLNGYNEQFF.

This clone appeared a few times. The rearrangement joins TRBV5-1 to TRBJ2-7; D perhaps matches TRBD1 (6 bases). The CDR3 is made up of 16 amino acids. V lost 0 bases and J 3 bases, leaving 16 bases between the germline ends. The germline gives CDR1 SGHRS, CDR2 YFSETQ. The CDR3 region is CASSLARPGHRYEQYF. In DNA, the CDR3 is TGCGCCAGCAGCTTGGCCCGACCGGGACATCGCTACGAGCAGTACTTC. Complete variable domain (other parts from reference TRBV5-1 and TRBJ2-7): KAGVTQTPRYLIKTRGQQVTLSCSPISGHRSVSWYQQTPGQGLQFLFEYFSETQRNKGNFPGRFSGRQFSNSRSEMNVSTLELGDSALYLCASSLARPGHRYEQYFGPGTRLTVT.

This clone turned up a few times. V and J are TRBV19 and TRBJ1-1; 8 nucleotides agree with TRBD1. The length of the CDR3 is 13 residues. V lost 11 bases and J lost 5; bases outside the gene matches: 10. The germline CDR1 and CDR2 sequences are LNHDA and SQIVND (reference sequence). The CDR3 region has the DNA TGTGCCTCCCGACAGGGGATGGGGACTGAAGCTTTCTTT. Its protein is CASRQGMGTEAFF.

This rearrangement joins TRBV30 to TRBJ1-1; D ambiguous. Trimming stripped 7 bases from V and 4 bases from J, with 16 bases between. Germline V lookup: CDR1 GTSNPN, CDR2 SVGIG (reference sequence). The CDR3 runs to 13 residues. The CDR3 nucleotides read TGTGCCTCGAAGAGTATGGTGGGCACTGAAGCTTTCTTT. As protein: CASKSMVGTEAFF.

V gene TRBV5-1 combines with J gene TRBJ2-3; TRBD2 aligns across 11 bases. The CDR3 runs 20 residues. CDR1 SGHRS and CDR2 YFSETQ come from the germline V gene. V lost 3 bases to trimming and J lost 4 bases; unmatched junction nucleotides: 19. The CDR3 region is CASSSFPVAGGPLVSDTQYF. The CDR3 DNA reads as TGCGCCAGCAGCTCTTTCCCCGTAGCGGGAGGGCCGTTAGTCTCAGATACGCAGTATTTT.

The V and J genes are TRBV5-4 and TRBJ2-2; 12 bases agree with TRBD2. The CDR3 has 16 amino acids. Trimming took 3 bases from V and 2 from J; bases not matched to a gene: 2. Germline V lookup: CDR1 SGHNT, CDR2 YYREEE (reference sequence). CDR3: CASSYGLAGNTGELFF. The CDR3 DNA follows: TGTGCCAGCAGCTACGGACTAGCGGGAAACACCGGGGAGCTGTTTTTT. Together with reference TRBV5-4 and TRBJ2-2, the CDR3 gives the full variable domain: ETGVTQSPTHLIKTRGQQVTLRCSSQSGHNTVSWYQQALGQGPQFIFQYYREEENGRGNFPPRFSGLQFPNYSSELNVNALELDDSALYLCASSYGLAGNTGELFFGEGSRLTVL.